One sample yielded the 19 T cell receptor beta chains listed below, sequenced in a study of shared clonotypes between healthy human individuals. Using immunoSEQ multiplex PCR, the repertoire was profiled, and TCRdb retains in-frame clones only, with some absent. The data show about 2.4 million clones, approximately 94% seen once. Material: naive CD4+ T cells from PBMCs. As to subset: CD45RA+ positively selected. The origin of the receptors is a man aged 18 to 35 in good health. Some clones in this sample may be carry-over from other donors' samples.

The genes are TRBV5-1 and TRBJ1-2; D might be TRBD1 (5 bases). The germline V gene has CDR1 SGHRS and CDR2 YFSETQ. This CDR3 has 14 amino acids. The germline V and J ends were trimmed by 4 bases and 0 bases, with 10 bases remaining between them. CDR3 sequence (DNA): TGCGCCAGCAGCGAGGCGGGGCCTAACTATGGCTACACCTTC. Encoded protein: CASSEAGPNYGYTF.

The CDR3 sequence is CASTIQGRGNTEAFF. The CDR3 nucleotides are TGTGCCAGTACCATCCAGGGGCGCGGGAACACTGAAGCTTTCTTT. V usage is TRBV19 and J usage is TRBJ1-1; D might be TRBD1 (6 bases). This CDR3 comprises 15 residues. Germline values: CDR1 LNHDA, CDR2 SQIVND (reference sequence). The V and J ends lost 7 bases and 1 base respectively, with 16 bases between them.

The chain uses TRBV6-1 and TRBJ2-1; D possibly corresponds to TRBD1 (6 bases). In germline, CDR1 is MNHNS, CDR2 SASEGT. The CDR3 has 15 amino acids. Trimming pared 6 bases from V and 0 bases from J, leaving 12 bases between. CDR3 loop: CASSGQPFSYNEQFF. CDR3 coding DNA: TGTGCCAGCAGCGGACAGCCTTTCTCCTACAATGAGCAGTTCTTC.

As for this clone: The same CDR3 is also encoded by other DNA sequences in this sample. This rearrangement joins TRBV30 to TRBJ1-5; D remains ambiguous. This CDR3 has 13 residues. Between the trimmed V and J ends, which lost 1 base and 2 bases, there was a span of 6 bases. Germline-derived CDR1 and CDR2 are GTSNPN and SVGIG (reference sequence). Here the CDR3 DNA reads TGTGCCTGGAGTGCGCAGGGCAATCAGCCCCAGCATTTT. This gives the protein CAWSAQGNQPQHF.

A word on this clone: Other DNA sequences from this sample encode an identical CDR3 as well. This chain connects TRBV30 to TRBJ1-5, with unresolved D. Germline V CDR1 and CDR2: GTSNPN, SVGIG (reference sequence). The CDR3 consists of 13 residues. Trimming pared 2 bases from V and 4 bases from J, leaving 9 bases between. In DNA, the CDR3 is TGTGCCTGGAGTCCGTCATTTAATCAGCCCCAGCATTTT. Its translation is CAWSPSFNQPQHF.

The chain uses TRBV7-9 and TRBJ2-1; D ambiguous. Germline CDR1 reads SEHNR; CDR2 reads FQNEAQ (reference sequence). The CDR3 contains 11 residues. Trimming pared 5 bases from V and 9 bases from J, leaving 8 bases between. As DNA, the CDR3 is TGTGCCAGCAGCAGGAATCTTGAGCAGTTCTTC. It translates to CASSRNLEQFF.

This clone was found once. The gene calls are TRBV5-4 and TRBJ2-5; either TRBD1 or TRBD2 may fit D (5 bases each). The germline V gene encodes CDR1 SGHNT and CDR2 YYREEE (reference sequence). The CDR3 runs to 14 residues. Deletions cut 4 bases from V and 7 bases from J, with 17 bases between. The CDR3 region is CASSLPLGGGTQYF. In DNA, the CDR3 is TGTGCCAGCAGCCTACCGCTAGGTGGGGGGACCCAGTACTTC.

The chain recombines TRBV4-1 with TRBJ2-7; TRBD2 matches 7 bases. This CDR3 has 15 amino acids. V trimming: 6 bases; J trimming: 3 bases; junction bases outside the gene matches: 11. Germline V CDR1 and CDR2: MGHRA, YSYEKL. The CDR3 nucleotides are TGCGCCAGCAGTCGATCGGGACTAACGGACTACGAGCAGTACTTC. It is translated as CASSRSGLTDYEQYF.

V and J are TRBV9 and TRBJ2-1, with TRBD2 identical over 9 bases. The CDR3 sequence is 14 residues long. Unmatched junction bases numbered 9, after V lost 3 bases and J lost 11 bases. Germline lookup yields CDR1 SGDLS and CDR2 YYNGEE. In nucleotides, the CDR3 is TGTGCCAGCAGCGCAATGACTAGCGGAGAACAGCAGTTCTTC. Its translation: CASSAMTSGEQQFF. Combining the CDR3 with reference TRBV9 and TRBJ2-1 gives the whole variable domain DSGVTQTPKHLITATGQRVTLRCSPRSGDLSVYWYQQSLDQGLQFLIQYYNGEERAKGNILERFSAQQFPDLHSELNLSSLELGDSALYFCASSAMTSGEQQFFGPGTRLTVL.

Notes on this clone: Different DNA sequences within this sample yield the same CDR3. V and J are TRBV5-1 and TRBJ2-1; D possibly matches TRBD1 or TRBD2 (5 bases each). V lost 2 bases and J 2 bases, leaving 8 bases between the germline ends. CDR3 length: 14 residues. The germline V gene encodes CDR1 SGHRS and CDR2 YFSETQ. The chain's CDR3 is CASSLEGTYNEQFF. CDR3 bases: TGCGCCAGCAGCTTAGAGGGGACCTACAATGAGCAGTTCTTC. Full variable domain (rest looked up from reference TRBV5-1 and TRBJ2-1): KAGVTQTPRYLIKTRGQQVTLSCSPISGHRSVSWYQQTPGQGLQFLFEYFSETQRNKGNFPGRFSGRQFSNSRSEMNVSTLELGDSALYLCASSLEGTYNEQFFGPGTRLTVL.

This clone was counted a single time. V and J are TRBV7-2 and TRBJ1-2; D gene ambiguous. There are 17 residues in the CDR3. The V end lost 0 bases, the J end lost 4 bases, and 18 bases lay between the germline ends. CDR1 SGHTA and CDR2 FQGNSA come from the germline V gene. This CDR3 reads CASSLADGLLGGYGYTF. The CDR3 nucleotides are TGTGCCAGCAGCTTAGCGGACGGGCTACTGGGAGGCTATGGCTACACCTTC.

Turning to this clone: The sample contains more than one DNA sequence encoding this CDR3. The chain carries TRBV5-1 and TRBJ2-2; D gene unclear. The length of the CDR3 is 15 residues. CDR1 is SGHRS and CDR2 is YFSETQ in the germline V gene. The V and J ends lost 0 bases and 2 bases respectively, with 8 bases between them. DNA of the CDR3: TGCGCCAGCAGCTTGGCAGGTGACAACACCGGGGAGCTGTTTTTT. This codes for CASSLAGDNTGELFF.

The rearrangement links TRBV9 to TRBJ2-1; D ambiguous. The CDR3 is made up of 12 amino acids. Germline CDR1 reads SGDLS; CDR2 reads YYNGEE. V lost 2 bases, J lost 7 bases, and 7 bases lay in between. DNA of the CDR3: TGTGCCAGCAGCGTTGATTTTAATGAGCAGTTCTTC. Translation gives CASSVDFNEQFF.

The V call is TRBV7-2, the J call TRBJ2-2, with TRBD2 matching 11 bases. Germline V gives CDR1 SGHTA, CDR2 FQGNSA. The ends lost 6 bases at V and 7 bases at J; junction bases unmatched: 4. The CDR3 length is 14 residues. The CDR3 DNA follows: TGTGCCAGCAGGCCGACTAGCGGGAACGGGGAGCTGTTTTTT. This encodes CASRPTSGNGELFF.

J is TRBJ2-2 and V is TRBV11-3; D is undetermined. Germline values: CDR1 SGHNT, CDR2 YENEEA. This CDR3 is 13 amino acids long. The V gene lost 3 bases and the J gene lost 3 bases, with 5 bases spanning the gap. In nucleotides, the CDR3 is TGTGCCAGCAGCTTCGGGCACACCGGGGAGCTGTTTTTT. It codes for CASSFGHTGELFF.

The rearrangement joins TRBV19 to TRBJ2-2; D not certain. Trimming removed 8 bases from V and 7 bases from J, with 14 bases in between. The length of the CDR3 is 13 residues. Germline V gene lookup returns CDR1 LNHDA and CDR2 SQIVND (reference sequence). The CDR3 loop is CASRSSTFGELFF. The CDR3 DNA follows: TGTGCCAGTCGGAGCTCCACGTTCGGGGAGCTGTTTTTT.

V is TRBV25-1 and J is TRBJ1-1, with D unresolved. CDR1 and CDR2 from the germline V gene are MGHDK and SYGVNS. The germline V and J ends were trimmed by 4 bases and 4 bases, with 10 bases remaining between them. This CDR3 spans 13 amino acids. The CDR3 nucleotides read TGTGCCAGCAGTGGTCCTTCTTCCACTGAAGCTTTCTTT. Amino acids: CASSGPSSTEAFF.

The CDR3 reads CATSLDRGLYNEQFF. In DNA, the CDR3 is TGTGCCACCAGCCTGGACAGGGGGCTCTACAATGAGCAGTTCTTC. This rearrangement joins TRBV15 to TRBJ2-1; 11 bases agree with TRBD1. Germline lookup yields CDR1 LNHNV and CDR2 YYDKDF (reference sequence). There are 15 residues in the CDR3. Trimming took 5 bases from V and 3 from J; bases not matched to a gene: 3.

This rearrangement joins TRBV4-1 to TRBJ1-2; no reliable D call. This CDR3 region has 16 residues. Trimming pared 1 base from V and 2 bases from J, leaving 14 bases between. CDR1 is MGHRA and CDR2 is YSYEKL in the germline V gene. The CDR3 reads CASSQALARANYGYTF. CDR3 sequence (DNA): TGCGCCAGCAGCCAAGCCTTAGCGAGGGCAAACTATGGCTACACCTTC.